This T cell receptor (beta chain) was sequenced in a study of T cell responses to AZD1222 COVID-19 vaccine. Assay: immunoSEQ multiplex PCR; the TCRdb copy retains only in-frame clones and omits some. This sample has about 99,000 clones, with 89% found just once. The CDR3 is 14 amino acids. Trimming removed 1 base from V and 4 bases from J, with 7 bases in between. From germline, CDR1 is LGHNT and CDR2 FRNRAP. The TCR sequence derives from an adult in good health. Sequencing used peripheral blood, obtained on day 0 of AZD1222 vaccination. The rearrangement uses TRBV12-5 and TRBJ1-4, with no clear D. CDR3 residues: CASGLGEDNEKLFF. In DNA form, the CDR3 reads TGTGCTAGTGGTTTGGGGGAAGATAATGAAAAACTGTTTTTT.